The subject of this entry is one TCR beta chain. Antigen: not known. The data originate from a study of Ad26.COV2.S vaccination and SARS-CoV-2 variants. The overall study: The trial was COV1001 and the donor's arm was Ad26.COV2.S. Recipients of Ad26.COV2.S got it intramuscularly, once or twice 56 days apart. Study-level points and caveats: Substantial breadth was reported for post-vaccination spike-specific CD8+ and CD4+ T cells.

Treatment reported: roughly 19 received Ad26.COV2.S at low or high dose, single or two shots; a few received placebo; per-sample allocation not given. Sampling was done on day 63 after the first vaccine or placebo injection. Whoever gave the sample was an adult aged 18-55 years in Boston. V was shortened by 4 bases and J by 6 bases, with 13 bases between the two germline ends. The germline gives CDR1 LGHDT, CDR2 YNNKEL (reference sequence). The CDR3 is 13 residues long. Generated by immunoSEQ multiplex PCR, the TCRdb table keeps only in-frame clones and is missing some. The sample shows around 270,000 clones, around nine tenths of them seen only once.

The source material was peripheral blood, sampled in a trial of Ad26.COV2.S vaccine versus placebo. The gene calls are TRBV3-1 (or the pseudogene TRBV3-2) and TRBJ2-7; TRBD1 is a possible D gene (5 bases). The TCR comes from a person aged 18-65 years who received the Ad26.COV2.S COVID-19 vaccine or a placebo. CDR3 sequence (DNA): TGTGCCAGCAGCCCCCATCGTAGGGGCGAGCAGTACTTC. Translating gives CASSPHRRGEQYF.